This T cell receptor beta chain appears in the sequencing data of a study of shared clonotypes between healthy human individuals. The study's findings and limits: Roughly 5% of naive CD4 clonotypes were common to a handful of donors.

The CDR3 is 17 amino acids. CDR1 and CDR2 (germline): SGHRS, YFSETQ. V was shortened by 0 bases and J by 0 bases, with 12 bases between the two germline ends. Comments on this clone: As yet, its antigen is unknown.

The method was immunoSEQ multiplex PCR; TCRdb's version includes in-frame clones alone and lacks a portion of them. Of around 2.5 million clones in the sample, roughly 93% were seen once. This chain joins TRBV5-1 and TRBJ1-4; weak D call: TRBD1 (6 bases). This receptor was obtained from a man younger than 30 in good health. Some clones in this sample may be carry-over from other donors' samples. The sample was naive CD4+ T cells from PBMCs. Regarding subset: CD45RA+ positively selected. The DNA of the CDR3 is TGCGCCAGCAGCTTGGGTTGGGCAGGGGCAACTAATGAAAAACTGTTTTTT. Its protein product is CASSLGWAGATNEKLFF.